This T cell receptor (beta chain) comes out of a study of CD8 T cells in Susac syndrome. This CDR3 is built from 17 residues. V was clipped by 6 bases and J by 2 bases; unmatched bases: 8. CDR1 and CDR2 from the germline V gene are MNHNS and SASEGT. The sequenced target, TCR beta, came from blood CD8+ and CD4+ T cells. While CD8+ and CD4+ T cells were isolated negatively, TEMRA cells were enriched by FACS. cDNA came from approximately 0.5 to 1 ug RNA primed by random hexamers. The immunoSEQ assay covered 54 Vbeta and 13 Jbeta segments for CDR3. TCRdb itself ran the immunoSEQ multiplex PCR reads through MiXCR, one entry per CDR3 protein. The table lists some 200,000 distinct CDR3 sequences, about 94% of them singletons.

The source material was CD4+ T cells from PBMCs. The source is a human donor in good health. The chain recombines TRBV6-1 with TRBJ2-6; TRBD1 agrees at 9 bases. This chain's CDR3 is CASRSGQGRPGANVLTF. DNA for the CDR3: TGTGCCAGCAGATCCGGACAGGGGAGGCCTGGGGCCAACGTCCTGACTTTC.